These 17 T cell receptor beta chains were sequenced from one sample in a study of T cell responses to AZD1222 COVID-19 vaccine. Produced via immunoSEQ multiplex PCR; TCRdb's table is partial and in-frame only. The table has about 120,000 clones, 80% to 90% seen once. Sequences were derived from peripheral blood, sampled on day 0 of AZD1222 vaccination. All receptors come from an adult in good health.

This chain connects TRBV7-6 to TRBJ2-7; weak D call: TRBD1 (6 bases). The V gene lost 1 base and the J gene lost 0 bases, with 10 bases spanning the gap. In germline, CDR1 is SGHVS, CDR2 FNYEAQ. The CDR3 consists of 15 residues. The CDR3 is CASSLEQGFSYEQYF. The CDR3 bases are TGTGCCAGCAGCTTAGAACAGGGTTTCTCCTACGAGCAGTACTTC.

The V call is TRBV5-4, the J call TRBJ2-2; TRBD1 is a possible D gene (5 bases). Trimming pared 3 bases from V and 4 bases from J, leaving 7 bases between. Germline V lookup: CDR1 SGHNT, CDR2 YYREEE (reference sequence). This CDR3 has 13 amino acids. As DNA, the CDR3 is TGTGCCAGCAGCTGGCAGGGCACCGGGGAGCTGTTTTTT. This translates into CASSWQGTGELFF. Using reference TRBV5-4 and TRBJ2-2 for the parts outside the CDR3, the full variable domain is ETGVTQSPTHLIKTRGQQVTLRCSSQSGHNTVSWYQQALGQGPQFIFQYYREEENGRGNFPPRFSGLQFPNYSSELNVNALELDDSALYLCASSWQGTGELFFGEGSRLTVL.

The chain carries TRBV6-2 or TRBV6-3 and TRBJ1-2, with D perhaps TRBD1 (6 bases). In germline, CDR1 is MNHEY, CDR2 SVGEGT. This CDR3 region has 13 residues. V lost 3 bases, J lost 8 bases, and 13 bases lay in between. The CDR3 DNA follows: TGTGCCAGCAGTTATTGGGGGGCGGACGGCTACACCTTC. It encodes CASSYWGADGYTF.

The gene calls are TRBV18 and TRBJ2-1; 16 bases match TRBD2. Germline CDR1 reads KGHSH; CDR2 reads LQKENI. With V trimmed by 5 bases and J by 9 bases, 7 bases remained unmatched. The CDR3 covers 16 residues. The CDR3 DNA sequence: TGTGCCAGCTCATCATTGGGACTAGCGGGAGGGAGTGAGCAGTTCTTC. Translating it yields CASSSLGLAGGSEQFF.

The chain recombines TRBV29-1 with TRBJ2-1, with TRBD2 matching over 13 bases. This CDR3 is 18 amino acids long. The V gene's germline CDR1 is SQVTM and CDR2 ANQGSEA. After removal of 4 bases from V and 0 bases from J, the junction contained 9 bases not matched to a gene. CDR3 residues: CSVGTSGRAGGSYNEQFF. CDR3 coding DNA: TGCAGCGTTGGCACTAGCGGGAGGGCCGGAGGCTCCTACAATGAGCAGTTCTTC.

The chain combines TRBV6-5 with TRBJ1-4; 7 nucleotides agree with TRBD1. The V gene end was trimmed by 3 bases and the J gene end by 7 bases; junction bases not matched to a gene: 5. This CDR3 has 14 amino acids. CDR1 is MNHEY, CDR2 SVGAGI, per germline. CDR3 bases: TGTGCCAGCAGTTATAAGGGGGCGGGTGAAAAACTGTTTTTT. This encodes CASSYKGAGEKLFF.

The sample holds one count of this clone. The chain links TRBV7-9 to TRBJ2-7; D unresolved. V lost 6 bases and J lost 0, with 9 bases in between. Looked up from germline, CDR1 is SEHNR and CDR2 is FQNEAQ (reference sequence). The CDR3 extends over 13 amino acids. CDR3 bases: TGTGCCAGCAGGCCGGGCTCCTCCTACGAGCAGTACTTC. It codes for CASRPGSSYEQYF.

The chain couples TRBV28 to TRBJ1-4; D is ambiguous. The CDR3 has 15 residues. CDR1 is MDHEN, CDR2 SYDVKM, per germline. The V end lost 8 bases, the J end lost 6 bases, and 19 bases lay between the germline ends. The CDR3 DNA follows: TGTGCCAGCTCGTCCTCAAATCGGCAGGATGAAAAACTGTTTTTT. It is translated as CASSSSNRQDEKLFF.

Details on this clone: One junction end disagrees with the germline gene, perhaps due to a read error. The J gene is TRBJ2-3, the V gene TRBV9, with TRBD2 identical over 9 bases. The CDR3 spans 15 residues. From germline, CDR1 is SGDLS and CDR2 YYNGEE. As DNA, the CDR3 is TGTGCCAGTAGCGTGGGAGCGGGGGGCCAAGATACGCAGTATTTT. This sequence encodes CASSVGAGGQDTQYF. The whole variable domain, filled in from reference TRBV9 and TRBJ2-3, reads DSGVTQTPKHLITATGQRVTLRCSPRSGDLSVYWYQQSLDQGLQFLIQYYNGEERAKGNILERFSAQQFPDLHSELNLSSLELGDSALYFCASSVGAGGQDTQYFGPGTRLTVL.

The chain couples TRBV9 to TRBJ2-3; D gene unclear. The germline CDR1 and CDR2 sequences are SGDLS and YYNGEE. V shed 0 bases and J shed 4 bases, with 15 bases lying between them. The CDR3 sequence is 16 residues long. CDR3 coding DNA: TGTGCCAGCAGCGTAGAGAGTGGGTCTTATGCAGATACGCAGTATTTT. It encodes CASSVESGSYADTQYF.

V is TRBV27 and J is TRBJ1-5; no firm D call. The CDR3 is made up of 12 amino acids. Germline CDR1 reads MNHEY; CDR2 reads SMNVEV (reference sequence). V was shortened by 5 bases and J by 3 bases, with 5 bases between the two germline ends. The CDR3 DNA reads TGTGCCAGCAGTGCCTCCAATCAGCCCCAGCATTTT. Protein product: CASSASNQPQHF.

The chain recombines TRBV5-6 with TRBJ2-7; weak D call: TRBD2 (6 bases). This CDR3 is built from 11 residues. Between the trimmed V and J ends, which lost 3 bases and 5 bases, there was a span of 6 bases. In germline, CDR1 is SGHDT, CDR2 YYEEEE. In DNA, the CDR3 is TGTGCCAGCAGCTGGGGGGACGAGCAGTACTTC. Translation gives CASSWGDEQYF.

CDR3 bases: TGCGCCAGCAGCCCTACTAGCGGGAGTTCGTACGAGCAGTACTTC. It specifies CASSPTSGSSYEQYF. The chain combines TRBV5-1 with TRBJ2-7, with 11 nucleotides matching TRBD2. The V gene end was trimmed by 4 bases and the J gene end by 4 bases; junction bases not matched to a gene: 7. Germline-derived CDR1 and CDR2 are SGHRS and YFSETQ. This CDR3 is built from 15 residues.

The V call is TRBV9, the J call TRBJ2-5; 8 bases are shared with TRBD1. The V and J ends lost 3 bases and 4 bases, in that order; junction bases with no gene match: 5. Germline V gene data show CDR1 as SGDLS and CDR2 as YYNGEE. The CDR3 spans 14 residues. CDR3 protein: CASSAHDRGETQYF. The CDR3 DNA reads as TGTGCCAGCAGCGCCCATGACAGGGGAGAGACCCAGTACTTC.

The rearrangement joins TRBV12-3 or TRBV12-4 to TRBJ1-2; no clear D. The germline V and J ends were trimmed by 4 bases and 7 bases, with 13 bases remaining between them. The CDR3 loop spans 13 amino acids. The CDR3 DNA sequence: TGTGCCAGCAGTTCCGGGCCCCCGGGTGGCTACACCTTC. Protein: CASSSGPPGGYTF.

V is TRBV27 and J is TRBJ2-5; D not resolved. Germline V gives CDR1 MNHEY, CDR2 SMNVEV (reference sequence). V lost 4 bases and J lost 3, with 3 bases in between. This CDR3 spans 11 amino acids. The CDR3 DNA sequence: TGTGCCAGCAGTTACAAAGAGACCCAGTACTTC. Its protein is CASSYKETQYF.

The CDR3 nucleotides are TGCGCCAGCAGCCAAGGAACAGGGGCCCCAATTACCTACGAGCAGTACTTC. Translated, it gives CASSQGTGAPITYEQYF. The chain couples TRBV4-1 to TRBJ2-7; TRBD1 aligns across 7 bases. The CDR3 is 17 amino acids. J gave up 2 bases and V 1 base, and 11 bases lay outside the gene matches. The germline V gene encodes CDR1 MGHRA and CDR2 YSYEKL.